Sequencing of this T cell receptor (beta chain) was carried out in a study of glioma-infiltrating T cells. On the study more broadly: WHO grade II oligodendrogliomas or astrocytomas, plus non-recurrent WHO grade IV glioblastomas, were sampled.

From germline, CDR1 is SQVTM and CDR2 ANQGSEA. Trimming left V 7 bases short and J 4 bases short, with 17 bases between. CDR3 length: 14 amino acids. TCR alpha and beta CDR3 regions were amplified from RNA using iRepertoire nested multiplex PCR. TCRdb reprocessed the multiplex PCR reads via MiXCR and lists one record per CDR3 protein. This sample has approximately 400,000 distinct CDR3 sequences; roughly 41% occur once, and the top ten carry about 12%. This clonotype was observed once. The chain recombines TRBV29-1 with TRBJ2-1; either TRBD1 or TRBD2 may fit D (5 bases each). The receptor was isolated from a human donor with low-grade glioma or glioblastoma, undergoing nonglioma brain surgery, or in good health (not recorded which). Specimen: glioma tissue, nonneoplastic brain tissue, or PBMCs (not recorded which). The CDR3 nucleotides read TGCAGCGGGGGTTGGGACCCCGAGTACAATGAGCAGTTCTTC. Its translation is CSGGWDPEYNEQFF.